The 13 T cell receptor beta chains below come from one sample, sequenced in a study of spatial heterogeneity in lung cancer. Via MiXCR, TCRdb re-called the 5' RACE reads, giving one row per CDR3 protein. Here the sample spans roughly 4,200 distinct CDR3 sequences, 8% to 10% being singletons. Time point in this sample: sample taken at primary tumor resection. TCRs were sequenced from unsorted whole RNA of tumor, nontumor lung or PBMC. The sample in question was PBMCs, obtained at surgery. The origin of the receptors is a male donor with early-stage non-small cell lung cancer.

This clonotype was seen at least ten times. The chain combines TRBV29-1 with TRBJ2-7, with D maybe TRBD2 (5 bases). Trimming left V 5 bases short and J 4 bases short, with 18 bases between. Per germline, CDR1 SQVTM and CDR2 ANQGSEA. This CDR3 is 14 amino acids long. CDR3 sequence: CSVLAGPQMYEQYF. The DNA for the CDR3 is TGCAGCGTTCTAGCCGGGCCCCAGATGTACGAGCAGTACTTC.

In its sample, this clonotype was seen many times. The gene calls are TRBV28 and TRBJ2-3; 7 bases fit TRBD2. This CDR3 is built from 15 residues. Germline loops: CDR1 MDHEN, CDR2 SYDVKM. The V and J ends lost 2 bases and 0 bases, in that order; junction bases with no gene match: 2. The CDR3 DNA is TGTGCCAGCAGTTTACTAGCGGAGAGCACAGATACGCAGTATTTT. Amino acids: CASSLLAESTDTQYF.

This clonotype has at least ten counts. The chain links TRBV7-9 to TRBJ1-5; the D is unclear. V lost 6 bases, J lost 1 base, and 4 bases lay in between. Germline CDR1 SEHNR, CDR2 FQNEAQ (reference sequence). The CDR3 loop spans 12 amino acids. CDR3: CASRKSNQPQHF. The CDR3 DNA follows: TGTGCCAGCAGAAAGAGCAATCAGCCCCAGCATTTT.

The CDR3 DNA reads as TGTGCCAGCAGTTTATCTGCCAGGGCGAACACCGGGGAGCTGTTTTTT. As protein: CASSLSARANTGELFF. The gene calls are TRBV12-3 or TRBV12-4 and TRBJ2-2, with TRBD1 as a possible D gene (5 bases). The V end lost 2 bases, the J end lost 0 bases, and 10 bases lay between the germline ends. CDR3 length: 16 amino acids.

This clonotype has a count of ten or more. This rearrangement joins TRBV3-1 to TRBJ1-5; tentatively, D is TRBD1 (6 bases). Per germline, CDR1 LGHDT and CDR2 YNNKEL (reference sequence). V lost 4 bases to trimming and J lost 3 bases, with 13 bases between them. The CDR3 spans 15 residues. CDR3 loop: CASSPEGQLNQPQHF. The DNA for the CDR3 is TGTGCCAGCAGCCCAGAAGGACAGCTCAATCAGCCCCAGCATTTT.

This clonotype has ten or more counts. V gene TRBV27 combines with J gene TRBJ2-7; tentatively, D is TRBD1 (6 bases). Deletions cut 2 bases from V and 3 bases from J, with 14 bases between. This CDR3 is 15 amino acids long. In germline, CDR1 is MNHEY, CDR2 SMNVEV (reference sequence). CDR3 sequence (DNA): TGTGCCAGCAGTTTAACCGGGACACAATACTACGAGCAGTACTTC. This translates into CASSLTGTQYYEQYF.

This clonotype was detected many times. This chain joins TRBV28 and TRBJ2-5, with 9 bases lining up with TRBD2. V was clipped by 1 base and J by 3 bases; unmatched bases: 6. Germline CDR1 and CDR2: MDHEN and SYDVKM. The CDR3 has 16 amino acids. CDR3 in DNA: TGTGCCAGCAGTTTATCGGGCGGGAGGGGGGAAGAGACCCAGTACTTC. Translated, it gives CASSLSGGRGEETQYF. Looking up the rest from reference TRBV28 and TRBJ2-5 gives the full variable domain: DVKVTQSSRYLVKRTGEKVFLECVQDMDHENMFWYRQDPGLGLRLIYFSYDVKMKEKGDIPEGYSVSREKKERFSLILESASTNQTSMYLCASSLSGGRGEETQYFGPGTRLLVL.

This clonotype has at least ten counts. The CDR3 nucleotides are TGTGCCAGCAGTGCCCCTCCGGGACTAGCGGACGCTGGGGGAGAGACCCAGTACTTC. Amino acids: CASSAPPGLADAGGETQYF. V gene TRBV6-1 combines with J gene TRBJ2-5, with TRBD2 matching 11 bases. V trimming: 4 bases; J trimming: 4 bases; junction bases outside the gene matches: 17. This CDR3 contains 19 residues. The V gene's germline CDR1 is MNHNS and CDR2 SASEGT.

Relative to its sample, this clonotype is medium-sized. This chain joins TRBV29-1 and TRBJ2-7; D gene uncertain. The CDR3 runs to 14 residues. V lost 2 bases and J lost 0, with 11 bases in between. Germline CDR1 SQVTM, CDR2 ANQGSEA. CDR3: CSVELDRHSYEQYF. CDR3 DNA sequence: TGCAGCGTTGAACTGGACCGTCACTCCTACGAGCAGTACTTC.

CDR3 DNA sequence: TGTGCCAGCGAGACAGATTCCTACGAGCAGTACTTC. Protein: CASETDSYEQYF. The chain combines TRBV2 with TRBJ2-7; D might be TRBD1 (5 bases). Germline V gene lookup returns CDR1 SNHLY and CDR2 FYNNEI. V dropped 8 bases and J dropped 1 base, with 9 bases sitting between them. CDR3 length equals 12 residues. The variable domain in full, with the rest retrieved from reference TRBV2 and TRBJ2-7, is EPEVTQTPSHQVTQMGQEVILRCVPISNHLYFYWYRQILGQKVEFLVSFYNNEISEKSEIFDDQFSVERPDGSNFTLKIRSTKLEDSAMYFCASETDSYEQYFGPGTRLTVT.

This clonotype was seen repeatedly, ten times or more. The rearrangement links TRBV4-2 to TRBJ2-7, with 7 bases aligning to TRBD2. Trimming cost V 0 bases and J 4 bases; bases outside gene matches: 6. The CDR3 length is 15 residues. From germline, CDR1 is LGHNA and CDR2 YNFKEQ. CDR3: CASSQDWASGYEQYF. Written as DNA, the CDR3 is TGTGCCAGCAGCCAAGATTGGGCTAGCGGATACGAGCAGTACTTC.

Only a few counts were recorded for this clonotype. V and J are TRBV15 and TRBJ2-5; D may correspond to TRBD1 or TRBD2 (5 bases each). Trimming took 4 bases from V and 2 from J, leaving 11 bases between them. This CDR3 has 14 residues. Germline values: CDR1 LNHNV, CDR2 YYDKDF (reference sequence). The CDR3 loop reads CATSKGTAQETQYF. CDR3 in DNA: TGTGCCACCAGCAAGGGGACCGCACAAGAGACCCAGTACTTC.

CDR3 in amino acids: CSVAQVTVSNEKLFF. CDR3 DNA sequence: TGCAGCGTTGCCCAAGTAACGGTCTCTAATGAAAAACTGTTTTTT. The chain combines TRBV29-1 with TRBJ1-4; D remains ambiguous. This CDR3 has 15 residues. V was clipped by 4 bases and J by 3 bases, with 15 bases between them. Germline V gives CDR1 SQVTM, CDR2 ANQGSEA.